Following are 5 T cell receptor beta chains from one sample sequenced in a study of OX40 agonist ivuxolimab in advanced cancers. Profiling relied on immunoSEQ multiplex PCR, and the TCRdb table lists in-frame clones only, not all of them. Among fewer than 25,000 clones listed, roughly 80% were seen once. The specimen was CD4+ or CD8+ T cells sorted from blood, collected in a trial of the OX40 agonist ivuxolimab. These TCRs come from an adult with an advanced solid tumor such as melanoma, head and neck, liver or kidney cancer.

This chain links TRBV4-2 with TRBJ2-1; D remains unclear. This CDR3 spans 12 amino acids. The germline V and J ends were trimmed by 0 bases and 7 bases, with 4 bases remaining between them. Germline CDR1 reads LGHNA; CDR2 reads YNFKEQ. The CDR3 bases are TGTGCCAGCAGCCAAGAGTTGAATGAGCAGTTCTTC. Encoded protein: CASSQELNEQFF.

This chain joins TRBV5-1 and TRBJ2-7, with D hard to call. Germline values: CDR1 SGHRS, CDR2 YFSETQ. The CDR3 runs to 15 residues. Deletions cut 4 bases from V and 3 bases from J, with 17 bases between. CDR3 in DNA: TGCGCCAGCAGCCCTGAATTCGGCAACTTCTACGAGCAGTACTTC. Translated, it gives CASSPEFGNFYEQYF.

The chain is built from TRBV7-8 and TRBJ2-2; D unclear. CDR1 and CDR2 from the germline V gene are SGHVS and FQNEAQ. The CDR3 totals 16 residues. V was shortened by 0 bases and J by 3 bases, with 11 bases between the two germline ends. CDR3 region: CASSLAQVGDTGELFF. DNA of the CDR3: TGTGCCAGCAGCTTAGCCCAGGTCGGAGACACCGGGGAGCTGTTTTTT.

This clone has just one count. CDR3 region: CASISKETQYF. The CDR3 coding sequence is TGTGCCAGCATCTCCAAAGAGACCCAGTACTTC. The chain recombines TRBV7-9 with TRBJ2-5; D not resolved. Looked up from germline, CDR1 is SEHNR and CDR2 is FQNEAQ (reference sequence). V lost 7 bases and J lost 3, with 6 bases in between. CDR3 length equals 11 residues.

The chain's CDR3 is CASSFSSDTQYF. Written as DNA, the CDR3 is TGTGCCAGCAGCTTTTCGTCGGATACGCAGTATTTT. This chain joins TRBV11-3 and TRBJ2-3, with unresolved D. CDR1 SGHNT and CDR2 YENEEA come from the germline V gene. This CDR3 is built from 12 residues. V was shortened by 3 bases and J by 6 bases, with 7 bases between the two germline ends. Based on the CDR3 plus reference TRBV11-3 and TRBJ2-3, the full variable domain is EAGVVQSPRYKIIEKKQPVAFWCNPISGHNTLYWYLQNLGQGPELLIRYENEEAVDDSQLPKDRFSAERLKGVDSTLKIQPAELGDSAVYLCASSFSSDTQYFGPGTRLTVL.